Each of the 18 T cell receptor beta chains below was sequenced from the same sample in a study of graft-versus-host responses after intestinal transplantation. Using immunoSEQ multiplex PCR, the repertoire was profiled, and TCRdb retains in-frame clones only, with some absent. The sample carries around 92,000 clones, around 86% recorded once. This sample comprised PBMCs, obtained 255 days after intestinal transplant. All receptors derive from a human patient who received an intestinal transplant, so some T cells may come from the graft donor.

CDR3 region: CARRDVRHSGANVLTF. The CDR3 DNA follows: TGTGCCAGGAGAGACGTACGACACTCTGGGGCCAACGTCCTGACTTTC. The genes are TRBV19 and TRBJ2-6; D is uncertain. There are 16 residues in the CDR3. Trimming shortened V by 9 bases and J by 0 bases, and 15 bases separated the two germline ends. Germline V CDR1 and CDR2: LNHDA, SQIVND (reference sequence). Drawing the rest from reference TRBV19 and TRBJ2-6, the complete variable domain is DGGITQSPKYLFRKEGQNVTLSCEQNLNHDAMYWYRQDPGQGLRLIYYSQIVNDFQKGDIAEGYSVSREKKESFPLTVTSAQKNPTAFYLCARRDVRHSGANVLTFGAGSRLTVL.

This rearrangement joins TRBV25-1 to TRBJ1-1; D remains unclear. Trimming took 5 bases from V and 3 from J, leaving 10 bases between them. The CDR3 is made up of 13 amino acids. The germline CDR1 and CDR2 sequences are MGHDK and SYGVNS. Written as DNA, the CDR3 is TGTGCCAGCAGTCCCGGGGTGGACACTGAAGCTTTCTTT. It translates to CASSPGVDTEAFF.

There are a few counts of this clone. CDR3 nucleotide sequence: TGTGCCAGCAGCTTGAGGGGTTTTAGGTCCTATAATTCACCCCTCCACTTT. Translating it yields CASSLRGFRSYNSPLHF. The V and J genes are TRBV13 and TRBJ1-6, with D tentatively TRBD1 (5 bases). This CDR3 contains 17 residues. Germline CDR1 is PRHDT and CDR2 is FYEKMQ (reference sequence). Deletions cut 3 bases from V and 1 base from J, with 13 bases between. The full variable domain, its missing parts supplied by reference TRBV13 and TRBJ1-6, is AAGVIQSPRHLIKEKRETATLKCYPIPRHDTVYWYQQGPGQDPQFLISFYEKMQSDKGSIPDRFSAQQFSDYHSELNMSSLELGDSALYFCASSLRGFRSYNSPLHFGNGTRLTVT.

The chain carries TRBV5-4 and TRBJ2-2; 10 bases agree with TRBD1. With V trimmed by 3 bases and J by 4 bases, 0 bases remained unmatched. CDR1 is SGHNT, CDR2 YYREEE, per germline (reference sequence). The CDR3 has 14 residues. In DNA form, the CDR3 reads TGTGCCAGCAGCTGGGACAGGGGCACCGGGGAGCTGTTTTTT. It encodes CASSWDRGTGELFF. The complete variable domain, with remaining parts taken from reference TRBV5-4 and TRBJ2-2, reads ETGVTQSPTHLIKTRGQQVTLRCSSQSGHNTVSWYQQALGQGPQFIFQYYREEENGRGNFPPRFSGLQFPNYSSELNVNALELDDSALYLCASSWDRGTGELFFGEGSRLTVL.

The chain carries TRBV30 and TRBJ2-2, with 9 bases identical to TRBD2. Per germline, CDR1 GTSNPN and CDR2 SVGIG (reference sequence). This CDR3 contains 17 residues. Trimming cost V 3 bases and J 0 bases; bases outside gene matches: 8. The DNA for the CDR3 is TGTGCCTGGAGCCCCCATAGCGGGAGACCGAACACCGGGGAGCTGTTTTTT. Amino acids: CAWSPHSGRPNTGELFF.

This clone was detected once. V usage is TRBV27 and J usage is TRBJ1-1; tentative D call: TRBD1 (5 bases). CDR3 length: 11 residues. Trimming removed 4 bases at V and 7 bases at J, with 7 bases between. CDR1 MNHEY and CDR2 SMNVEV come from the germline V gene (reference sequence). The CDR3 reads CASSSGNEAFF. The DNA of the CDR3 is TGTGCCAGCAGTTCAGGGAATGAAGCTTTCTTT.

This CDR3 is CASSQNEFLSYEQYF. DNA of the CDR3: TGTGCCAGCAGTCAGAACGAGTTTCTCTCCTACGAGCAGTACTTC. This sequence joins TRBV28 and TRBJ2-7; D not resolved. From germline, CDR1 is MDHEN and CDR2 SYDVKM. V lost 5 bases, J lost 0 bases, and 14 bases lay in between. The length of the CDR3 is 15 residues. Supplemented by reference TRBV28 and TRBJ2-7, the full variable domain reads DVKVTQSSRYLVKRTGEKVFLECVQDMDHENMFWYRQDPGLGLRLIYFSYDVKMKEKGDIPEGYSVSREKKERFSLILESASTNQTSMYLCASSQNEFLSYEQYFGPGTRLTVT.

The chain recombines TRBV29-1 with TRBJ2-1; D is uncertain. Germline V gene data show CDR1 as SQVTM and CDR2 as ANQGSEA. This CDR3 has 12 residues. Trimming removed 1 base at V and 6 bases at J, with 7 bases between. The CDR3 protein is CSVEAASNEQFF. CDR3 DNA sequence: TGCAGCGTTGAAGCGGCTAGCAATGAGCAGTTCTTC.

There are a few counts of this clone. The chain uses TRBV6-1 and TRBJ2-7; TRBD1 is a possible D gene (5 bases). CDR1 and CDR2 (germline): MNHNS, SASEGT. Trimming pared 1 base from V and 2 bases from J, leaving 12 bases between. The CDR3 has 15 residues. The CDR3 reads CASSEVRAKPYEQYF. The CDR3 nucleotides are TGTGCCAGCAGTGAAGTCAGGGCTAAACCCTACGAGCAGTACTTC.

The genes are TRBV7-2 and TRBJ2-7; 8 positions agree with TRBD1. The CDR3 has 14 residues. Germline V gives CDR1 SGHTA, CDR2 FQGNSA. Losses at the gene ends were 2 bases for V and 5 bases for J; bases not matched to a gene: 5. CDR3 nucleotides: TGTGCCAGCAGCTTAAGACAGGGGATCGACGAGCAGTACGTC. Translating it yields CASSLRQGIDEQYV.

The genes are TRBV6-1 and TRBJ1-5, with D maybe TRBD1 (5 bases). Germline lookup yields CDR1 MNHNS and CDR2 SASEGT. V lost 9 bases and J lost 3, with 12 bases in between. This CDR3 has 13 amino acids. The CDR3 sequence is CASDGGNNQPQHF. CDR3 sequence (DNA): TGTGCCAGTGACGGGGGTAACAATCAGCCCCAGCATTTT.

The V and J genes are TRBV6-1 and TRBJ2-3, with 7 bases that match TRBD2. Germline V gene lookup returns CDR1 MNHNS and CDR2 SASEGT. CDR3 length equals 16 residues. With V trimmed by 4 bases and J by 2 bases, 9 bases remained unmatched. This CDR3 reads CASSVSSGTPTDTQYF. The CDR3 DNA is TGTGCCAGCAGTGTATCAAGCGGGACCCCCACAGATACGCAGTATTTT.

The V and J genes are TRBV9 and TRBJ2-3, with D possibly matching TRBD1 (5 bases). CDR3 size: 14 residues. V was pared by 0 bases and J by 2 bases, with 7 bases between. Germline V gives CDR1 SGDLS, CDR2 YYNGEE. The DNA for the CDR3 is TGTGCCAGCAGCGTAGGACAGCCCACAGATACGCAGTATTTT. Its protein product is CASSVGQPTDTQYF.

The chain carries TRBV6-5 and TRBJ1-5, with D unresolved. CDR3 length: 12 amino acids. Germline V CDR1 and CDR2: MNHEY, SVGAGI. The germline V and J ends were trimmed by 7 bases and 4 bases, with 8 bases remaining between them. CDR3 nucleotide sequence: TGTGCCAGCAACCAGGAAAATCAGCCCCAGCATTTT. Translation gives CASNQENQPQHF.

The chain combines TRBV9 with TRBJ1-1, with no clear D. V lost 0 bases and J 4 bases, leaving 10 bases between the germline ends. This CDR3 contains 14 residues. The V gene's germline CDR1 is SGDLS and CDR2 YYNGEE. CDR3 DNA: TGTGCCAGCAGCGTAGTAGAGGGTATCACTGAAGCTTTCTTT. This gives the protein CASSVVEGITEAFF. The full variable domain, rest sourced from reference TRBV9 and TRBJ1-1, is DSGVTQTPKHLITATGQRVTLRCSPRSGDLSVYWYQQSLDQGLQFLIQYYNGEERAKGNILERFSAQQFPDLHSELNLSSLELGDSALYFCASSVVEGITEAFFGQGTRLTVV.

The chain joins TRBV14 to TRBJ2-1; D not certain. Germline assignment: CDR1 SGHDN and CDR2 FVKESK. The V gene lost 5 bases and the J gene lost 0 bases, with 11 bases spanning the gap. The CDR3 is 15 amino acids. The CDR3 is CASSLDGSSYNEQFF. The CDR3 DNA reads TGTGCCAGCAGCTTGGACGGCAGCTCCTACAATGAGCAGTTCTTC.

V usage is TRBV19 and J usage is TRBJ1-5; D is possibly TRBD1 (5 bases). The CDR3 consists of 14 residues. The germline gives CDR1 LNHDA, CDR2 SQIVND (reference sequence). The V end was cut by 8 bases, the J end by 4 bases, with 15 bases between. This CDR3 reads CASWDLRGNQPQHF. CDR3 DNA sequence: TGTGCCAGTTGGGACCTCCGGGGGAATCAGCCCCAGCATTTT. Based on the CDR3 plus reference TRBV19 and TRBJ1-5, the full variable domain is DGGITQSPKYLFRKEGQNVTLSCEQNLNHDAMYWYRQDPGQGLRLIYYSQIVNDFQKGDIAEGYSVSREKKESFPLTVTSAQKNPTAFYLCASWDLRGNQPQHFGDGTRLSIL.

Concerning this clone itself: The sample carries other DNA sequences with the same CDR3. This chain connects TRBV6-5 to TRBJ2-3; no definite D call. Per germline, CDR1 MNHEY and CDR2 SVGAGI. Trimming shortened V by 0 bases and J by 2 bases, and 6 bases separated the two germline ends. The CDR3 covers 14 residues. The CDR3 bases are TGTGCCAGCAGTTACTCGACCTCCACAGATACGCAGTATTTT. Residues: CASSYSTSTDTQYF.